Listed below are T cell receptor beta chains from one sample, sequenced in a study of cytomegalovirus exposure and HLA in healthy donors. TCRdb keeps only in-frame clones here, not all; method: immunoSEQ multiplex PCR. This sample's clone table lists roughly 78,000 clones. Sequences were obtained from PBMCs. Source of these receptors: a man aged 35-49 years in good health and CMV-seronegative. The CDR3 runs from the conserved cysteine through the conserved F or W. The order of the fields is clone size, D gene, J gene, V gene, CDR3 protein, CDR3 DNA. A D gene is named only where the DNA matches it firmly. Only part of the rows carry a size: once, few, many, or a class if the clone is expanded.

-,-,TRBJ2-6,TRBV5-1,CASSLAGDPGANVLTF,TGCGCCAGCAGCTTGGCAGGGGACCCTGGGGCCAACGTCCTGACTTTC
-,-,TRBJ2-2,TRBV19,CASSPLEQGKDTGELFF,TGTGCCAGTAGCCCTTTGGAGCAGGGGAAAGACACCGGGGAGCTGTTTTTT
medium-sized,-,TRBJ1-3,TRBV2,CASSEAAGNTIYF,TGTGCCAGCAGTGAGGCAGCTGGAAACACCATATATTTT
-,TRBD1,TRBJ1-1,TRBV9,CASSVDGTGALNTEAFF,TGTGCCAGCAGCGTAGATGGGACAGGGGCCTTGAACACTGAAGCTTTCTTT
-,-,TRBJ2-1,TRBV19,CASSILAGNNEQFF,TGTGCCAGTAGTATACTCGCGGGAAACAATGAGCAGTTCTTC
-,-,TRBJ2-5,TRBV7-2,CASSFGIEETQYF,TGTGCCAGCAGCTTCGGGATTGAGGAGACCCAGTACTTC
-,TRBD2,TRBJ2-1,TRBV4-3,CASSRMGLAIDEQFF,TGCGCCAGCAGCCGTATGGGACTAGCGATCGATGAGCAGTTCTTC
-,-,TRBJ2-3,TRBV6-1,CASSEAVGRGGADTQYF,TGTGCCAGCAGTGAAGCCGTCGGGCGGGGTGGTGCAGATACGCAGTATTTT
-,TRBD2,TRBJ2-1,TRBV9,CASSVDGGGASYNEQFF,TGTGCCAGCAGCGTAGATGGCGGGGGGGCCTCCTACAATGAGCAGTTCTTC
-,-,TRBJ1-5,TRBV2,CASSAAHGDQPQHF,TGTGCCAGCAGTGCGGCCCACGGGGATCAGCCCCAGCATTTT
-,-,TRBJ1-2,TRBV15,CATSREKETAPIPFANYGYTF,TGTGCCACCAGCAGGGAAAAAGAGACAGCTCCAATCCCCTTTGCTAACTATGGCTACACCTTC
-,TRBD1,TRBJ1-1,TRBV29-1,CSVAKIMGQGSTEAFF,TGCAGCGTTGCTAAAATAATGGGACAGGGATCAACTGAAGCTTTCTTT
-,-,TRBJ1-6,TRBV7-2,CASRGSPNSPLHF,TGTGCCAGCAGAGGGAGTCCAAATTCACCCCTCCACTTT
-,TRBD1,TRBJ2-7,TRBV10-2,CASKGQGIIQYF,TGCGCCAGCAAGGGACAGGGAATAATTCAGTACTTC
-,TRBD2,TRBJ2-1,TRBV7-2,CASSPLSGSRDEQFF,TGTGCCAGCAGCCCCCTAAGCGGGAGTAGGGATGAGCAGTTCTTC
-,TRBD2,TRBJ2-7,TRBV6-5,CASSRFGGRAGEQYF,TGTGCCAGCAGCCGTTTCGGCGGGAGGGCTGGCGAGCAGTACTTC
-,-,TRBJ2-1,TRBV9,CASSVTGEQFF,TGTGCCAGCAGCGTCACTGGTGAGCAGTTCTTC
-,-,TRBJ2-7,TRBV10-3,CAIINGETYEQYF,TGTGCCATCATTAACGGTGAAACCTACGAGCAGTACTTC
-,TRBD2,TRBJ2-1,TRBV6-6,CASSPRTSLGEQFF,TGTGCCAGCAGCCCTCGGACTAGTTTGGGTGAGCAGTTCTTC
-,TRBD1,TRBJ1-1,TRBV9,CASSGGTDIFSEAFF,TGTGCCAGCAGCGGAGGGACAGATATATTTTCTGAAGCTTTCTTT
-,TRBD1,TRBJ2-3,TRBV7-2,CASSAPGTASTDTQYF,TGTGCCAGCAGCGCACCCGGGACAGCTAGCACAGATACGCAGTATTTT
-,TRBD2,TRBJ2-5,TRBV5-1,CASSLATSGGRSQYF,TGCGCCAGCAGCTTGGCAACTAGCGGGGGGAGGTCCCAGTACTTC
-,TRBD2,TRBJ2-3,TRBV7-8,CASSSGTSAFSTDTQYF,TGTGCCAGCAGCTCCGGGACTAGTGCATTCAGCACAGATACGCAGTATTTT
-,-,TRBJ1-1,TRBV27,CASSLYGQGLEAFF,TGTGCCAGCAGTTTATACGGGCAGGGCCTGGAAGCTTTCTTT
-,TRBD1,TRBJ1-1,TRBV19,CASSIGGTGSEAFF,TGTGCCAGTAGTATAGGCGGGACAGGGTCTGAAGCTTTCTTT
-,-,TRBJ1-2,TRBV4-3,CASSQSWQNYGYTF,TGCGCCAGCAGCCAGTCCTGGCAGAACTATGGCTACACCTTC
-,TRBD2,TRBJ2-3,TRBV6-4,CASSDSLTSGRTDTQYF,TGTGCCAGCAGTGACTCGCTCACTAGCGGGAGAACAGATACGCAGTATTTT
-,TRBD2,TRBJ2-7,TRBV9,CASSVEGGRSSYEQYF,TGTGCCAGCAGCGTAGAGGGCGGGAGGAGCTCCTACGAGCAGTACTTC
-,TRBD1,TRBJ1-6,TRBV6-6,CASSYSGGDNSPLHF,TGTGCCAGCAGTTACTCAGGGGGCGATAATTCACCCCTCCACTTT
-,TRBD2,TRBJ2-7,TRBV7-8,CASSFQGGYYEQYF,TGTGCCAGCAGCTTCCAGGGAGGGTACTACGAGCAGTACTTC
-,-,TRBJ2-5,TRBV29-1,CSGGQYEETQYF,TGCAGCGGTGGACAGTACGAAGAGACCCAGTACTTC
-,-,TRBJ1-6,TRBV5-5,CASLRSGGPNSPLHF,TGTGCCAGCCTCAGATCGGGGGGCCCTAATTCACCCCTCCACTTT
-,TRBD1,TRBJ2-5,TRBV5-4,CASSLGQGRETQYF,TGTGCCAGCAGCTTGGGACAGGGTCGAGAGACCCAGTACTTC
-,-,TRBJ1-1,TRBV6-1,CASRLDIYTEAFF,TGTGCCAGCAGGTTGGACATCTACACTGAAGCTTTCTTT
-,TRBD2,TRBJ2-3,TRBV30,CAESGSAADTQYF,TGTGCAGAGAGCGGGAGTGCGGCAGATACGCAGTATTTT
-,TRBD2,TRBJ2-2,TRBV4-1,CASSHPSGRGDTGELFF,TGCGCCAGCAGCCATCCTAGCGGGAGGGGAGACACCGGGGAGCTGTTTTTT
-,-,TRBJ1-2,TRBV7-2,CASSNRVGGRFSDYGYTF,TGTGCCAGCAGTAACCGCGTGGGGGGGCGCTTCAGTGACTATGGCTACACCTTC
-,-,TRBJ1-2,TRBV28,CASARDYGYTF,TGTGCCAGCGCGCGAGACTATGGCTACACCTTC
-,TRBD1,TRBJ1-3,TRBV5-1,CASSDDRGSGNTIYF,TGCGCCAGCAGCGACGACAGGGGGTCTGGAAACACCATATATTTT
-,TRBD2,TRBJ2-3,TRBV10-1,CARWGLAGGSTDTQYF,TGCGCCAGATGGGGACTAGCGGGAGGCAGCACAGATACGCAGTATTTT
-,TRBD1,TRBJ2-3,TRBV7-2,CASSITGTGRTDTQYF,TGTGCCAGCAGCATTACCGGGACAGGACGCACAGATACGCAGTATTTT
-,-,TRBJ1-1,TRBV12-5,CASGPGQANTEAFF,TGTGCTAGTGGGCCTGGGCAGGCGAACACTGAAGCTTTCTTT
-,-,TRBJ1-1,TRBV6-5,CASSYPGNTEAFF,TGTGCCAGCAGTTACCCCGGGAACACTGAAGCTTTCTTT
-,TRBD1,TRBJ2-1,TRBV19,CASSDRGRYNEQFF,TGTGCCAGTAGCGACAGGGGCAGATACAATGAGCAGTTCTTC
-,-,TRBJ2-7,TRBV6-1,CASSRNSDRSYEQYF,TGTGCCAGCAGTAGAAACTCGGACAGATCCTACGAGCAGTACTTC
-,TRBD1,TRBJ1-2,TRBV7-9,CASSIRDSGYTF,TGTGCCAGCAGCATTAGGGACAGCGGCTACACCTTC
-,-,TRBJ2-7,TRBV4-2,CASSQDALAGEQYF,TGTGCCAGCAGCCAAGATGCACTAGCTGGTGAGCAGTACTTC
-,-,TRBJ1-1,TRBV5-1,CASSLQGSNTEAFF,TGCGCCAGCAGCTTACAGGGCTCGAACACTGAAGCTTTCTTT
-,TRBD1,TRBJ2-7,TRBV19,CASSPQYTGTGLGEQYF,TGTGCCAGTAGTCCCCAATACACCGGGACAGGGTTAGGCGAGCAGTACTTC
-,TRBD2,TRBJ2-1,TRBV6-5,CASTRAGGLHEQFF,TGTGCCAGCACCAGAGCGGGGGGGCTCCATGAGCAGTTCTTC
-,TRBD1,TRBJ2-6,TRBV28,CATTRDRVFSGANVLTF,TGTGCCACCACCCGGGACAGGGTCTTCTCTGGGGCCAACGTCCTGACTTTC
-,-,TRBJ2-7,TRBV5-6,CASSFWGLDSSYEQYF,TGTGCCAGCAGCTTTTGGGGGCTGGACTCTTCCTACGAGCAGTACTTC
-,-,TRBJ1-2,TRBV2,CASSDVRQYSFYGYTF,TGTGCCAGCAGTGATGTTCGACAGTACTCATTCTATGGCTACACCTTC
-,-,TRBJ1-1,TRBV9,CASSVVANTEAFF,TGTGCCAGCAGCGTAGTGGCAAACACTGAAGCTTTCTTT
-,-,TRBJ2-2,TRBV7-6,CASSLVMQGSSGELFF,TGTGCCAGCAGCTTAGTGATGCAGGGATCGTCCGGGGAGCTGTTTTTT